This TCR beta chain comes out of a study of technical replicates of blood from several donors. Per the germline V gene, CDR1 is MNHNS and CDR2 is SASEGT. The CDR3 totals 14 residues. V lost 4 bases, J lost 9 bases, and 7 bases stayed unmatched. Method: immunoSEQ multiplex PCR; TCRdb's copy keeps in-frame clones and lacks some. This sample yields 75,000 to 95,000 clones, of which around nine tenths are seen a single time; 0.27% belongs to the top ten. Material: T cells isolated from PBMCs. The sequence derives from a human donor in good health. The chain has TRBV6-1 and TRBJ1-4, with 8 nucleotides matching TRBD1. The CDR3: CASSAAGTGQKLFF. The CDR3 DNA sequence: TGTGCCAGCAGTGCCGCCGGGACAGGTCAAAAACTGTTTTTT.